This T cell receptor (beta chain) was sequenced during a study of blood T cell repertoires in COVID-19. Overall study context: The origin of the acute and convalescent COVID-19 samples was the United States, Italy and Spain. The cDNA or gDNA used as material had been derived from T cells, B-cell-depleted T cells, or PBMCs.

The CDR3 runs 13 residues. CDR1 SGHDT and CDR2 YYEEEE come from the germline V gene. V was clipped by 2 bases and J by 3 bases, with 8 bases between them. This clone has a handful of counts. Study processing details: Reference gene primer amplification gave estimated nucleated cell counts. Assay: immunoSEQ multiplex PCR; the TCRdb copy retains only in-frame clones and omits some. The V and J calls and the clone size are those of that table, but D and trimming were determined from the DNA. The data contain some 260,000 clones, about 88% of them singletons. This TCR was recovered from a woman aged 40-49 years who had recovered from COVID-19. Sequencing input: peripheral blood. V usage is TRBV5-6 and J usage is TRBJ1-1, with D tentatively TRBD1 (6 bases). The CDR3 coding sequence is TGTGCCAGCAGCTTAGCAGGGGACACTGAAGCTTTCTTT. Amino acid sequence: CASSLAGDTEAFF.